This is a list of T cell receptor beta chains from one sample in a study of T-cell reconstitution after alpha-beta-depleted transplantation in children. TCRdb called the PCR reads again in MiXCR, with one record for every CDR3 protein. Of some 400,000 distinct CDR3 sequences listed, roughly 20% are singletons. Sample: PBMCs from the stem cell graft donor, taken from the stem cell graft. Source of these receptors: a human donor who donated a stem cell graft to a child with acute myeloid leukemia. CDR3s include the opening cysteine and the closing phenylalanine or tryptophan. A D gene is named only where the DNA matches it firmly. Clone size appears in some rows only: once, few, many, or a class for an expanded clone.

j_call d_call clone_size v_call cdr3_aa cdr3_nt
TRBJ2-7 . . TRBV28 CASSLFRDPKSPFF TGTGCCAGCAGTTTATTCCGGGACCCTAAATCCCCCTTTTTC
TRBJ2-3 . . TRBV7-3 CASSWMGSDTQYF TGTGCCAGCAGCTGGATGGGGTCAGATACGCAGTATTTT
TRBJ2-7 TRBD2 few TRBV14 CASSQGGGLAVNYEQYF TGTGCCAGCAGCCAAGGGGGAGGACTAGCGGTTAACTACGAGCAGTACTTC
TRBJ2-7 TRBD1 many TRBV12-3/TRBV12-4 CASSPGTGNLAAQYF TGTGCCAGCAGTCCCGGGACAGGGAATCTGGCTGCGCAGTACTTC
TRBJ2-7 TRBD2 . TRBV5-1 CASSPGLAGGLYEQYF TGCGCCAGCAGCCCGGGACTAGCGGGAGGGCTCTACGAGCAGTACTTC
TRBJ2-5 TRBD2 . TRBV5-1 CASSLAMREGETQYF TGCGCCAGCAGCTTGGCCATGCGGGAGGGAGAGACCCAGTACTTC
TRBJ2-5 . few TRBV6-1 CASSERSQETQYF TGTGCCAGCAGTGAACGCAGCCAAGAGACCCAGTACTTC
TRBJ2-3 . . TRBV5-1 CASSLAGEIDTQYF TGCGCCAGCAGCTTGGCCGGGGAGATAGATACGCAGTATTTT
TRBJ2-7 TRBD1 . TRBV29-1 CSVEFPRQGSYEQYF TGCAGCGTTGAATTTCCCAGACAGGGGTCGTACGAGCAGTACTTC
TRBJ2-1 . . TRBV7-3 CASSATLSSYNEQFF TGTGCCAGCAGCGCCACACTGAGCTCCTACAATGAGCAGTTCTTC
TRBJ2-7 TRBD1 . TRBV7-9 CASSNRDRDYEQYF TGTGCCAGCAGCAACCGGGACAGGGACTACGAGCAGTACTTC
TRBJ2-3 TRBD2 few TRBV25-1 CASRTTGLLGATDTQYF TGTGCCAGCAGGACAACGGGACTATTAGGAGCCACAGATACGCAGTATTTT
TRBJ2-7 TRBD1 . TRBV28 CASTPPGTVYEQYF TGTGCCAGCACCCCACCCGGGACAGTCTACGAGCAGTACTTC
TRBJ1-2 . . TRBV7-9 CASSLAQGTGYGYTF TGTGCCAGCAGCTTAGCGCAAGGCACGGGCTATGGCTACACCTTC
TRBJ2-5 . many TRBV29-1 CSVEPQGGKTQYF TGCAGCGTTGAGCCCCAGGGTGGCAAGACCCAGTACTTC
TRBJ2-1 . . TRBV12-3/TRBV12-4 CASNTGAGNEQFF TGTGCCAGCAATACGGGAGCGGGCAATGAGCAGTTCTTC
TRBJ2-1 . few TRBV25-1 CASSEKGMDEQFF TGTGCCAGCAGTGAAAAGGGGATGGATGAGCAGTTCTTC
TRBJ2-7 TRBD2 . TRBV29-1 CSVGLAEPYEQYF TGCAGCGTAGGACTAGCGGAACCCTACGAGCAGTACTTC
TRBJ2-3 TRBD2 . TRBV20-1 CSARGGTSGSSKYF TGCAGTGCTAGGGGGGGGACTAGCGGGAGCTCGAAGTATTTT
TRBJ2-7 . . TRBV9 CASSVGSAGYEQYF TGTGCCAGCAGCGTAGGGTCGGCGGGATACGAGCAGTACTTC
TRBJ2-1 . . TRBV7-8 CASSLFKSYNEQFF TGTGCCAGCAGCCTCTTCAAGAGCTACAATGAGCAGTTCTTC
TRBJ2-3 . few TRBV5-5 CASNKRTRDTQYF TGTGCCAGCAATAAACGCACGCGGGATACGCAGTATTTT
TRBJ2-1 TRBD2 few TRBV29-1 CSVGAGGGGNEQFF TGCAGCGTTGGCGCGGGAGGAGGTGGGAATGAGCAGTTCTTC
TRBJ2-7 TRBD2 . TRBV5-1 CASRSTSGNYEQYF TGCGCCAGCCGCTCGACTAGCGGGAACTACGAGCAGTACTTC
TRBJ2-3 TRBD2 few TRBV11-2 CASSFGLAATDTQYF TGTGCCAGCAGCTTCGGACTAGCCGCCACAGATACGCAGTATTTT
TRBJ2-1 . many TRBV27 CASSPGRGLVNEQFF TGTGCCAGCAGTCCCGGTCGGGGGCTAGTCAATGAGCAGTTCTTC
TRBJ2-1 TRBD2 . TRBV25-1 CASSESGRLAGERYNEQFF TGTGCCAGCAGTGAATCGGGAAGACTAGCGGGAGAGAGATACAATGAGCAGTTCTTC
TRBJ2-1 TRBD2 few TRBV9 CASVRTSSYNEQFF TGTGCCTCCGTACGGACTAGCTCCTACAATGAGCAGTTCTTC
TRBJ2-3 . . TRBV6-2/TRBV6-3 CASGVGTQYF TGTGCCAGCGGGGTTGGTACGCAGTATTTT
TRBJ2-1 . few TRBV7-6 CASGLSGTYNEQFF TGTGCCAGCGGACTGTCCGGGACGTACAATGAGCAGTTCTTC
TRBJ2-1 TRBD2 few TRBV7-2 CASSLGAGRVGEQFF TGTGCCAGCAGCTTAGGAGCGGGACGGGTCGGTGAGCAGTTCTTC
TRBJ2-7 . . TRBV12-3/TRBV12-4 CATALGGTPTTYEQYF TGTGCCACCGCCCTAGGCGGAACACCTACAACCTACGAGCAGTACTTC
TRBJ1-1 . few TRBV7-9 CASSLEDTMHTEAFF TGTGCCAGCAGCTTAGAGGACACAATGCACACTGAAGCTTTCTTT
TRBJ2-7 TRBD2 . TRBV29-1 CSVDGRARDEQYF TGCAGCGTTGATGGGAGGGCACGCGACGAGCAGTACTTC
TRBJ2-1 TRBD2 few TRBV2 CASALAGEDEQFF TGTGCCAGTGCACTTGCGGGAGAGGATGAGCAGTTCTTC
TRBJ2-7 . few TRBV24-1 CATSDFGGDEQYF TGTGCCACCAGTGATTTTGGGGGAGACGAGCAGTACTTC
TRBJ1-4 . few TRBV20-1 CSAKRTVTLTTNEKLFF TGCAGTGCCAAACGGACAGTCACCCTTACAACTAATGAAAAACTGTTTTTT